The sequence of this TCR beta chain was determined in a study of CD4 T cells in relation to SARS-CoV-2 and coronaviruses (dated by TCRdb to about 2021). With respect to the entire study: The ViraFEST assay cultured PBMCs with antigen for roughly 11 days, then sequenced TCR beta CDR3s to find antigen-specific clonal expansions. An HIV-1 Nef peptide pool or a culture without peptide was used as the negative reference condition. The study assessed, at the TCR clonotype level, memory CD4+ T cell crossreactivity between SARS-CoV-2 and common cold coronavirus spike proteins. The Adaptive Biotechnologies TCR-sequencing kit was used to sequence samples from a few pre-COVID donors and the naive versus memory experiments, while other data came from Illumina-based sequencing. HLA restriction was mapped for shared crossreactive spike epitopes using patient-derived lymphoblastoid cell lines. A different, Illumina-based TCR-beta assay was used to sequence expansion assays from other donors in the study.

As regards this clone: Its antigen is not yet known. Base qualities are not recorded, but no much larger clone differs from it by a single base.

The library was prepared using the immunoSEQ multiplex PCR assay. The paper's data handling went like this. Preprocessing removed nonproductive sequences and CDR3s not starting with C, not ending with F or W, or shorter than 7 amino acids. The MANAFEST web app was used to call antigen-specific clonotypes on the basis of expansion compared with the reference and with other culture wells. To be counted as positive, a clone had to show significant expansion compared with the reference culture, at an FDR below 0.05, in 2 of 3 replicate wells. To be called positive, a clone also had to show significant expansion compared with every other tandem well and an odds ratio greater than 5. CDR3 homology was measured as pairwise Levenshtein distance, computed with the stringdist R package after trimming three terminal residues from each end. This immuneACCESS table, as held by TCRdb, lists in-frame sequences with V and J called but not all clones. Of the missing ones, under half trace to an unresolved V gene in checked studies; the others have no known cause. V and J calls and clone size are given by that table; D and trimming were obtained from the DNA. The sample includes 23,000 or so clones, with around 78% observed a single time. The top ten clonotypes cover around a fifth of the sample.

CD4+ T cells from unexposed donors were collected before the COVID-19 pandemic (2011-2018). The EasySep CD4+ T cell isolation kit was used to isolate CD4+ T cells once the cultures had run for roughly eleven days. As cell number allowed, CD4+ T cells from unexposed donors were tested for reactivity to SARS-CoV-2 S and N and to four common cold coronavirus spike pools. About 1.9 million PBMCs per well were cultured in IMDM with about 5% human AB serum and around 10 IU/ml IL-2. Half of the culture medium was replaced with fresh IL-2-containing medium on days 3 and 7. Each peptide culture condition was generally run in triplicate replicate wells. Leukapheresis product for the unexposed donors was purchased commercially. Ficoll-Paque PLUS gradient centrifugation was used to isolate PBMCs from either whole blood or leukapheresis product. PBMCs were either used fresh in the expansion assay or cryopreserved at -140 degrees C. The QIAamp Micro DNA Kit was used to extract genomic DNA from the CD4+ T cells.

What the study reported, not specific to this receptor: Small numbers of patients and of tested TCRs were a limitation of the study. In about 60% of donors, memory CD4+ clonotypes turned up that crossrecognized SARS-CoV-2 and at least one common cold coronavirus spike. Since the crossreactivity analysis centred on spike protein, crossreactivity against other viral proteins was not assessed. Significantly weaker SARS-CoV-2-driven expansion was shown by crossreactive clones than by monoreactive clones, consistent with antigenic imprinting. Because no donor provided both pre-pandemic and post-infection samples, tracing the source of pre-existing responses was limited.

The trim is 0 bases for V and 1 base for J, with a gap of 9 bases between the germline ends. The CDR3 has 15 amino acids, counting the end cysteine and phenylalanine. Here the CDR3 DNA is all that survives: 45 bases in frame from base 1. CDR1 and CDR2 are drawn from the germline V gene: MNHEY, SVGAGI. Material for sequencing was CD4+ T cells from PBMCs, cultured in vitro. The chain joins TRBV6-5 to TRBJ1-1; a confident D gene designation cannot be given. This sequence was found in a human donor in good health. The CDR3 region has the sequence CASSYSMSGNTEAFF. The DNA is as follows: TGTGCCAGCAGTTACTCGATGTCCGGGAACACTGAAGCTTTCTTT.